The 27 T cell receptor beta chains below come from one sample, sequenced in a study of shared clonotypes between healthy human individuals. The assay was immunoSEQ multiplex PCR, and TCRdb's table has in-frame clones only and misses some. The sample includes under 600,000 clones, about 79% seen only once; the top ten take approximately 12%. Sequenced: PBMCs. Source of these receptors: a middle-aged woman in good health. Some clones in this sample may be carry-over from other donors' samples.

CDR3 in DNA: TGTGCCAGCAGCCCCGACCCCTCGCGACACCGGGTCGATGAGCAGTTCTTC. It is translated as CASSPDPSRHRVDEQFF. The rearrangement joins TRBV7-3 to TRBJ2-1; no firm D call. Looked up from germline, CDR1 is SGHTA and CDR2 is FQGTGA. This CDR3 is 17 amino acids long. Deletions cut 5 bases from V and 8 bases from J, with 25 bases between.

The genes are TRBV7-9 and TRBJ2-7, with TRBD2 matching 7 bases. V gave up 0 bases and J gave up 0 bases; unmatched junction bases: 2. The CDR3 is made up of 15 amino acids. CDR1 and CDR2 from the germline V gene are SEHNR and FQNEAQ (reference sequence). CDR3: CASSLAPSGSYEQYF. DNA of the CDR3: TGTGCCAGCAGCTTAGCGCCTAGCGGCTCCTACGAGCAGTACTTC.

The chain uses TRBV28 and TRBJ2-4; 9 nucleotides match TRBD1. With 4 bases clipped from V and 6 bases from J, the junction kept 4 bases outside the gene matches. The CDR3 loop spans 14 amino acids. Germline CDR1 reads MDHEN; CDR2 reads SYDVKM. DNA for the CDR3: TGTGCCAGCAGTTCACAGGGGGCGCTAAACATTCAGTACTTC. It codes for CASSSQGALNIQYF.

The chain has TRBV28 and TRBJ2-1; 7 bases agree with TRBD1. V lost 5 bases, J lost 8 bases, and 15 bases stayed unmatched. This CDR3 region has 16 residues. CDR1 is MDHEN, CDR2 SYDVKM, per germline. DNA of the CDR3: TGTGCCAGCAGTCCTCTCACAAGGGGGCGACGCGATGAGCAGTTCTTC. It specifies CASSPLTRGRRDEQFF.

V is TRBV7-2 and J is TRBJ1-1, with D tentatively TRBD1 (5 bases). CDR3 length: 15 amino acids. Between the trimmed V and J ends, which lost 5 bases and 0 bases, there was a span of 13 bases. CDR1 is SGHTA, CDR2 FQGNSA, per germline. DNA for the CDR3: TGTGCCAGCAGCCGCCCCGGAGGGGTGAACACTGAAGCTTTCTTT. Translating it yields CASSRPGGVNTEAFF.

The V gene is TRBV4-3, the J gene TRBJ1-1; the D gene is possibly TRBD1 (6 bases). The germline V and J ends were trimmed by 0 bases and 0 bases, with 11 bases remaining between them. This CDR3 contains 16 residues. Germline values: CDR1 LGHNA, CDR2 YSLEER. Written as DNA, the CDR3 is TGCGCCAGCAGCCAAGATTTAGGGACACTGAACACTGAAGCTTTCTTT. Protein product: CASSQDLGTLNTEAFF.

This clone was detected only once. This chain uses TRBV5-1 with TRBJ2-7, with 10 bases that match TRBD2. The V gene end was trimmed by 0 bases and the J gene end by 4 bases; junction bases not matched to a gene: 4. This CDR3 spans 15 amino acids. Germline CDR1 reads SGHRS; CDR2 reads YFSETQ. The CDR3 sequence: CASSLDGTSAYEQYF. The CDR3, as DNA: TGCGCCAGCAGCTTGGACGGGACTAGCGCGTACGAGCAGTACTTC.

The genes are TRBV6-5 and TRBJ1-2; D gene unclear. Trimming stripped 8 bases from V and 4 bases from J, with 17 bases between. The germline V gene encodes CDR1 MNHEY and CDR2 SVGAGI. This CDR3 contains 14 residues. CDR3 nucleotide sequence: TGTGCCAGCGCCCCCCCAGGACCCTTCTATGGCTACACCTTC. Translation gives CASAPPGPFYGYTF.

The CDR3 protein is CASSEGQPGYTF. The CDR3 bases are TGTGCCAGCAGTGAAGGGCAACCCGGCTACACCTTC. V usage is TRBV2 and J usage is TRBJ1-2; D unresolved. The V end lost 1 base, the J end lost 8 bases, and 8 bases lay between the germline ends. The CDR3 is made up of 12 amino acids. Per germline, CDR1 SNHLY and CDR2 FYNNEI.

This clone has a count of ten or more. The rearrangement links TRBV2 to TRBJ2-1, with TRBD2 identical over 12 bases. The CDR3 extends over 14 amino acids. CDR1 is SNHLY and CDR2 is FYNNEI in the germline V gene. With 7 bases clipped from V and 7 bases from J, the junction kept 5 bases outside the gene matches. CDR3 bases: TGTGCCAGCACCACCGGGACTAGCGGGAATGAGCAGTTCTTC. Residues: CASTTGTSGNEQFF.

This sequence joins TRBV6-5 and TRBJ2-7; 7 bases are a match to TRBD1. Unmatched junction bases numbered 16, after V lost 7 bases and J lost 7 bases. The CDR3 covers 15 residues. The germline CDR1 and CDR2 sequences are MNHEY and SVGAGI. The CDR3 is CASTAIGEGAREQYF. Written as DNA, the CDR3 is TGTGCCAGCACCGCCATTGGTGAGGGGGCGCGAGAGCAGTACTTC.

The rearrangement links TRBV27 to TRBJ2-1; the D is unclear. With 4 bases removed from V and 7 bases from J, the gap between germline ends came to 11 bases. The germline CDR1 and CDR2 sequences are MNHEY and SMNVEV (reference sequence). This CDR3 has 13 residues. This CDR3 reads CASSSSRANEQFF. DNA for the CDR3: TGTGCCAGCAGTTCCTCCCGGGCTAATGAGCAGTTCTTC.

The DNA for the CDR3 is TGTGCCACCAGCAAGGTCAGGGAGGCTGGAAACACCATATATTTT. Translating gives CATSKVREAGNTIYF. This chain connects TRBV15 to TRBJ1-3; possible D gene TRBD1, 5 bases. CDR1 is LNHNV and CDR2 is YYDKDF in the germline V gene (reference sequence). V was cut by 4 bases and J by 2 bases, with 12 bases left in between. The CDR3 is 15 residues long.

The V gene is TRBV29-1, the J gene TRBJ2-3; no definite D call. The CDR3 is made up of 14 amino acids. Trimming pared 7 bases from V and 4 bases from J, leaving 18 bases between. Germline CDR1 and CDR2: SQVTM and ANQGSEA. CDR3 sequence: CSGGGAFGADTQYF. The CDR3 region has the DNA TGCAGCGGCGGCGGTGCATTTGGAGCAGATACGCAGTATTTT.

The chain couples TRBV7-8 to TRBJ1-2; D unresolved. The CDR3 consists of 12 residues. V gave up 5 bases and J gave up 0 bases, with 4 bases separating them. Germline-derived CDR1 and CDR2 are SGHVS and FQNEAQ. In DNA form, the CDR3 reads TGTGCCAGCAGCCAGACTAACTATGGCTACACCTTC. The encoded protein is CASSQTNYGYTF.

This chain uses TRBV28 with TRBJ2-3; TRBD2 aligns across 7 bases. The V and J ends lost 7 bases and 1 base, in that order; junction bases with no gene match: 11. The CDR3 runs to 16 residues. Germline V gene sequence: CDR1 MDHEN, CDR2 SYDVKM. The CDR3 nucleotides read TGTGCCAGCAACGTTCTCCGCGGGAGTGGCACAGATACGCAGTATTTT. Protein sequence: CASNVLRGSGTDTQYF.

This chain uses TRBV18 with TRBJ2-2; 9 nucleotides match TRBD1. Trimming cost V 3 bases and J 7 bases; bases outside gene matches: 6. This CDR3 has 15 amino acids. CDR1 KGHSH and CDR2 LQKENI come from the germline V gene. The CDR3 coding sequence is TGTGCCAGCTCACCGGGACAGGGTGCTCTCGGGGAGCTGTTTTTT. As protein: CASSPGQGALGELFF. The full variable domain, completed using reference TRBV18 and TRBJ2-2, is NAGVMQNPRHLVRRRGQEARLRCSPMKGHSHVYWYRQLPEEGLKFMVYLQKENIIDESGMPKERFSAEFPKEGPSILRIQQVVRGDSAAYFCASSPGQGALGELFFGEGSRLTVL.

In DNA, the CDR3 is TGTGCCAGCTCACCCGACGGACAGGGGGGCACTGAAGCTTTCTTT. Its protein is CASSPDGQGGTEAFF. The rearrangement links TRBV18 to TRBJ1-1; 10 bases fit TRBD1. The CDR3 sequence is 15 residues long. Per germline, CDR1 KGHSH and CDR2 LQKENI. The V segment lost 3 bases and the J segment 4 bases; nucleotides outside the gene matches: 5.

The rearrangement uses TRBV6-1 and TRBJ1-4, with no clear D. Trimming stripped 2 bases from V and 0 bases from J, with 7 bases between. Germline V lookup: CDR1 MNHNS, CDR2 SASEGT. This CDR3 is 15 amino acids long. The CDR3 region has the DNA TGTGCCAGCAGTGAATCTTGGTCAACTAATGAAAAACTGTTTTTT. Residues: CASSESWSTNEKLFF.

This clone was detected once. The chain links TRBV7-9 to TRBJ1-6; D gene unclear. The CDR3 sequence is 16 residues long. The V and J ends lost 0 bases and 5 bases respectively, with 11 bases between them. Looked up from germline, CDR1 is SEHNR and CDR2 is FQNEAQ (reference sequence). CDR3 amino acids: CASSLANGNNNSPLHF. CDR3 coding DNA: TGTGCCAGCAGCTTAGCAAATGGGAATAATAATTCACCCCTCCACTTT.

J is TRBJ2-3 and V is TRBV19, with TRBD2 identical over 7 bases. The CDR3 extends over 15 amino acids. Germline assignment: CDR1 LNHDA and CDR2 SQIVND (reference sequence). After removal of 6 bases from V and 6 bases from J, the junction contained 12 bases not matched to a gene. CDR3 region: CASSPSGEGVDTQYF. DNA for the CDR3: TGTGCCAGTAGCCCGAGCGGGGAAGGCGTGGATACGCAGTATTTT.

The CDR3 coding sequence is TGTGCCAGCAGCATCAGGGACAGGGTAAATCAGCCCCAGCATTTT. Translation: CASSIRDRVNQPQHF. The J gene is TRBJ1-5, the V gene TRBV5-6, with 9 bases that match TRBD1. The CDR3 extends over 15 amino acids. V shed 4 bases and J 4 bases; nucleotides not matched to a gene: 6. Germline CDR1 is SGHDT and CDR2 is YYEEEE.

The chain has TRBV19 and TRBJ2-2; 7 bases match TRBD1. CDR3 length: 15 residues. V lost 4 bases, J lost 3 bases, and 5 bases stayed unmatched. Germline V gene data show CDR1 as LNHDA and CDR2 as SQIVND (reference sequence). The CDR3 nucleotides are TGTGCCAGTAGTAGGGGACAGATCGACACCGGGGAGCTGTTTTTT. Its protein is CASSRGQIDTGELFF.

This rearrangement joins TRBV7-9 to TRBJ2-7, with a tentative D call TRBD2 (6 bases). Germline lookup yields CDR1 SEHNR and CDR2 FQNEAQ (reference sequence). There are 17 residues in the CDR3. V was pared by 4 bases and J by 2 bases, with 21 bases between. This CDR3 is CASSSGKEGLTTYEQYF. In DNA form, the CDR3 reads TGTGCCAGCAGCTCGGGCAAAGAGGGACTCACCACCTACGAGCAGTACTTC.

The chain carries TRBV7-9 and TRBJ1-1, with D tentatively TRBD1 (5 bases). The CDR3 has 12 amino acids. V was pared by 5 bases and J by 10 bases, with 14 bases between. Germline CDR1 reads SEHNR; CDR2 reads FQNEAQ (reference sequence). DNA for the CDR3: TGTGCCAGCAGCGATCAGGGACTCGGAGCTTTCTTT. Translation: CASSDQGLGAFF.

The gene calls are TRBV7-6 and TRBJ2-7; D not resolved. Deletions cut 5 bases from V and 3 bases from J, with 11 bases between. The CDR3 length is 13 residues. Germline values: CDR1 SGHVS, CDR2 FNYEAQ. The DNA for the CDR3 is TGTGCCAGCAGCCAAGGGATCTTCTACGAGCAGTACTTC. Protein: CASSQGIFYEQYF.

This chain uses TRBV7-9 with TRBJ2-5; 8 bases map to TRBD2. Germline V gene sequence: CDR1 SEHNR, CDR2 FQNEAQ (reference sequence). This CDR3 region has 15 residues. After removal of 0 bases from V and 3 bases from J, the junction contained 3 bases not matched to a gene. This CDR3 is CASSLALGLEETQYF. In DNA, the CDR3 is TGTGCCAGCAGCTTAGCGCTGGGACTAGAAGAGACCCAGTACTTC.